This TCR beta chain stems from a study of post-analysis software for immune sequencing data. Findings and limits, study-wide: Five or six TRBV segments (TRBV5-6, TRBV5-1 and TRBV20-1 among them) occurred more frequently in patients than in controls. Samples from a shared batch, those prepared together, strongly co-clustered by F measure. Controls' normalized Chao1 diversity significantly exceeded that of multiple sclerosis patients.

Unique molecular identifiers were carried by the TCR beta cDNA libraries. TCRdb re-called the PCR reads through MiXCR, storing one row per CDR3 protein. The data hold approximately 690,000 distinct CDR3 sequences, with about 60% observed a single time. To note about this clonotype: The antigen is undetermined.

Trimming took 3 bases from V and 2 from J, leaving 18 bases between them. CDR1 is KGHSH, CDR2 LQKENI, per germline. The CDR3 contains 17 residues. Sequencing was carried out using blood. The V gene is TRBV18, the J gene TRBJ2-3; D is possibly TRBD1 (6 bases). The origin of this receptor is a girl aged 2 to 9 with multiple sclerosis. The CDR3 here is CASSPSPRGRFTDTQYF. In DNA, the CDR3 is TGTGCCAGCTCACCGAGCCCCAGGGGACGATTCACAGATACGCAGTATTTT.